One sample yielded the 16 T cell receptor beta chains listed below, sequenced in a study of blood T cell repertoires in COVID-19. Assay used: immunoSEQ multiplex PCR; TCRdb lists only in-frame clones, some missing. The table lists fewer than 55,000 clones, 82% of them singletons. The sequencing input was peripheral blood. All receptors come from a woman aged 60 to 75 with acute or convalescent COVID-19.

The chain links TRBV18 to TRBJ2-1, with TRBD2 matching over 15 bases. CDR1 is KGHSH and CDR2 is LQKENI in the germline V gene. The junction had 8 bases not matched to a gene; V was cut back by 2 bases and J by 9 bases. The length of the CDR3 is 17 residues. The CDR3 here is CASSPFGLAGGKGEQFF. The CDR3 nucleotides are TGTGCCAGCTCACCATTCGGACTAGCGGGGGGGAAAGGTGAGCAGTTCTTC.

The chain employs TRBV9 and TRBJ2-7; tentatively, D is TRBD1 (5 bases). The CDR3 is made up of 14 amino acids. Germline V gene data show CDR1 as SGDLS and CDR2 as YYNGEE. Trimming stripped 4 bases from V and 0 bases from J, with 11 bases between. CDR3: CASSLSGFSYEQYF. The CDR3 DNA reads TGTGCCAGCAGCCTCTCAGGGTTCTCCTACGAGCAGTACTTC.

The chain couples TRBV30 to TRBJ2-3, with 8 bases matching TRBD2. Per the germline V gene, CDR1 is GTSNPN and CDR2 is SVGIG (reference sequence). This CDR3 has 14 residues. V lost 8 bases and J lost 6; bases outside the gene matches: 13. The CDR3 protein is CALRISGTMDTQYF. For the CDR3, the DNA is TGTGCCCTGAGGATTAGCGGGACAATGGATACGCAGTATTTT.

The chain employs TRBV5-5 and TRBJ1-1; TRBD1 agrees at 8 bases. Germline V lookup: CDR1 SGHKS, CDR2 YYEKEE (reference sequence). The CDR3 is made up of 16 amino acids. The V gene end was trimmed by 2 bases and the J gene end by 3 bases; junction bases not matched to a gene: 9. CDR3 coding DNA: TGTGCCAGCAGCTTATCGGCTACAGGGGGGTACACTGAAGCTTTCTTT. Its translation is CASSLSATGGYTEAFF.

The V and J genes are TRBV11-2 and TRBJ1-2, with D perhaps TRBD1 (5 bases). Trimming cost V 5 bases and J 0 bases, with 7 bases left between them. CDR3 length equals 13 residues. Germline lookup yields CDR1 SGHAT and CDR2 FQNNGV. The CDR3 nucleotides are TGTGCCAGCAGCCGACAGCCTAACTATGGCTACACCTTC. Protein product: CASSRQPNYGYTF.

CDR3 DNA sequence: TGTGCCAGCAGTTATACGGGATCCACAGATACGCAGTATTTT. This gives the protein CASSYTGSTDTQYF. The V gene is TRBV6-5, the J gene TRBJ2-3, with D maybe TRBD2 (5 bases). This CDR3 is 14 amino acids long. The V and J ends lost 3 bases and 2 bases respectively, with 9 bases between them. The germline CDR1 and CDR2 sequences are MNHEY and SVGAGI.

The V and J genes are TRBV2 and TRBJ1-6, with D perhaps TRBD1 (5 bases). Germline loops: CDR1 SNHLY, CDR2 FYNNEI. The CDR3 is made up of 14 amino acids. CDR3 residues: CGIRGNHNNSPLHF. In nucleotides, the CDR3 is TGTGGTATAAGGGGAAATCATAATAATTCACCCCTCCACTTT.

J is TRBJ1-2 and V is TRBV13, with 7 nucleotides matching TRBD1. Germline loops: CDR1 PRHDT, CDR2 FYEKMQ (reference sequence). Trimming cost V 5 bases and J 8 bases; bases outside gene matches: 11. The CDR3 is 14 residues long. CDR3 DNA: TGTGCCAGCAGCCGGCGACAGGGCGGTTGGGGCTACACCTTC. Translating it yields CASSRRQGGWGYTF. The full variable domain, in which reference TRBV13 and TRBJ1-2 provide the parts outside the CDR3, is AAGVIQSPRHLIKEKRETATLKCYPIPRHDTVYWYQQGPGQDPQFLISFYEKMQSDKGSIPDRFSAQQFSDYHSELNMSSLELGDSALYFCASSRRQGGWGYTFGSGTRLTVV.

This chain uses TRBV28 with TRBJ1-4, with 7 bases that match TRBD1. The CDR3 runs 11 residues. The V gene end was trimmed by 10 bases and the J gene end by 8 bases; junction bases not matched to a gene: 4. CDR1 MDHEN and CDR2 SYDVKM come from the germline V gene. CDR3 region: CAMGQIEKLFF. In nucleotides, the CDR3 is TGTGCCATGGGACAGATCGAAAAACTGTTTTTT.

The rearrangement joins TRBV18 to TRBJ1-2; TRBD1 aligns across 7 bases. The germline gives CDR1 KGHSH, CDR2 LQKENI. CDR3 size: 13 residues. V lost 0 bases, J lost 9 bases, and 4 bases stayed unmatched. CDR3 loop: CASSPPGQDRYTF. CDR3 DNA sequence: TGTGCCAGCTCACCACCCGGACAGGACCGCTACACCTTC.

V usage is TRBV6-5 and J usage is TRBJ2-7; 7 bases line up with TRBD1. The CDR3 covers 15 residues. The germline gives CDR1 MNHEY, CDR2 SVGAGI. The V gene end was trimmed by 2 bases and the J gene end by 4 bases; junction bases not matched to a gene: 8. This chain's CDR3 is CASSYVKGATYEQYF. CDR3 coding DNA: TGTGCCAGCAGTTACGTTAAGGGGGCTACTTACGAGCAGTACTTC.

The chain couples TRBV28 to TRBJ2-3, with TRBD2 as a possible D gene (7 bases). Deletions cut 4 bases from V and 5 bases from J, with 16 bases between. Germline values: CDR1 MDHEN, CDR2 SYDVKM. There are 15 residues in the CDR3. As DNA, the CDR3 is TGTGCCAGCAGTTCCCAAGGGGGGGCGAAAGATACGCAGTATTTT. Protein product: CASSSQGGAKDTQYF.

V is TRBV2 and J is TRBJ1-2; D is perhaps TRBD1 (6 bases). Germline lookup yields CDR1 SNHLY and CDR2 FYNNEI. The V end was cut by 6 bases, the J end by 0 bases, with 11 bases between. The CDR3 runs 14 residues. In DNA form, the CDR3 reads TGTGCCAGCAGATTGAGGACAGCTAACTATGGCTACACCTTC. Protein product: CASRLRTANYGYTF.

V gene TRBV6-5 combines with J gene TRBJ1-1; 8 positions match TRBD1. Per germline, CDR1 MNHEY and CDR2 SVGAGI. V shed 6 bases, J shed 3 bases, and the junction held 9 bases outside the gene matches. The CDR3 is made up of 15 amino acids. The CDR3 sequence is CASRAQGQADTEAFF. The DNA for the CDR3 is TGTGCCAGCAGAGCTCAGGGACAGGCGGACACTGAAGCTTTCTTT.

V is TRBV3-1 (or the pseudogene TRBV3-2) and J is TRBJ1-6; TRBD1 is a possible D gene (6 bases). CDR1 is LGHDT and CDR2 is YNNKEL in the germline V gene (reference sequence). The germline V and J ends were trimmed by 1 base and 7 bases, with 8 bases remaining between them. CDR3 length: 14 amino acids. The CDR3 sequence: CASSQGQVNSPLHF. CDR3 DNA sequence: TGTGCCAGCAGCCAAGGACAGGTCAATTCACCCCTCCACTTT.

The gene calls are TRBV2 and TRBJ1-5; no definite D call. Trimming stripped 0 bases from V and 7 bases from J, with 7 bases between. The germline CDR1 and CDR2 sequences are SNHLY and FYNNEI. CDR3 length: 13 residues. The CDR3 nucleotides read TGTGCCAGCAGTGAAGCTCCGGGACAGCCCCAGCATTTT. Protein: CASSEAPGQPQHF.